A single sample gave rise to the 9 T cell receptor beta chains below, sequenced in a study of technical replicates of blood from a few donors. Generated by immunoSEQ multiplex PCR, the TCRdb table keeps only in-frame clones and is missing some. The sample gives about 62,000 clones, roughly 91% of which show up once; roughly 4.9% is in the top ten. Sequencing was done on a sample of PBMCs. These TCRs come from a human donor in good health. Some clones in this sample may be carry-over from other donors' samples.

The chain links TRBV6-6 to TRBJ2-3; possibly TRBD2 for D (5 bases). Germline CDR1 and CDR2: MNHNY and SVGAGI (reference sequence). CDR3 length: 16 amino acids. V was cut by 6 bases and J by 4 bases, with 20 bases left in between. The CDR3 DNA reads TGTGCCAGCAGCCCTCTCACAGCGGCGAGGGCAGATACGCAGTATTTT. It translates to CASSPLTAARADTQYF.

The chain couples TRBV4-3 to TRBJ1-1; 7 positions agree with TRBD1. This CDR3 is built from 14 residues. The V gene end was trimmed by 1 base and the J gene end by 5 bases; junction bases not matched to a gene: 4. The germline CDR1 and CDR2 sequences are LGHNA and YSLEER. In DNA form, the CDR3 reads TGCGCCAGCAGCCAAGGACAGGGAAGAACTGAAGCTTTCTTT. It is translated as CASSQGQGRTEAFF.

This chain joins TRBV10-3 and TRBJ1-5; a possible D gene is TRBD1 (5 bases). The CDR3 runs 12 residues. The V end lost 5 bases, the J end lost 7 bases, and 9 bases lay between the germline ends. Per germline, CDR1 ENHRY and CDR2 SYGVKD. CDR3 protein: CAISTGSQPQHF. In DNA, the CDR3 is TGTGCCATCAGTACAGGTTCCCAGCCCCAGCATTTT.

This clone was observed once. CDR3 residues: CASSPGLNYGYTF. In nucleotides, the CDR3 is TGTGCCAGCAGTCCAGGTCTGAACTATGGCTACACCTTC. The rearrangement uses TRBV11-2 and TRBJ1-2, with unresolved D. The CDR3 is 13 residues long. V lost 6 bases and J 2 bases, leaving 10 bases between the germline ends. The V gene's germline CDR1 is SGHAT and CDR2 FQNNGV.

J is TRBJ2-1 and V is TRBV5-6, with D uncertain. The CDR3 spans 11 residues. Trimming took off 2 bases at V and 5 bases at J, with 2 bases between the two ends. Germline CDR1 is SGHDT and CDR2 is YYEEEE. The CDR3 here is CASSFDNEQFF. The DNA of the CDR3 is TGTGCCAGCAGCTTCGACAATGAGCAGTTCTTC.

V and J are TRBV7-9 and TRBJ2-2, with a weak D call TRBD2 (5 bases). The V gene lost 5 bases and the J gene lost 3 bases, with 16 bases spanning the gap. Germline assignment: CDR1 SEHNR and CDR2 FQNEAQ (reference sequence). The CDR3 covers 16 residues. In DNA form, the CDR3 reads TGTGCCAGCAGCCAGCCGTCGGGGTGGGACACCGGGGAGCTGTTTTTT. Translated, it gives CASSQPSGWDTGELFF. The full variable domain, with the rest looked up from reference TRBV7-9 and TRBJ2-2, is DTGVSQNPRHKITKRGQNVTFRCDPISEHNRLYWYRQTLGQGPEFLTYFQNEAQLEKSRLLSDRFSAERPKGSFSTLEIQRTEQGDSAMYLCASSQPSGWDTGELFFGEGSRLTVL.

The V call is TRBV5-4, the J call TRBJ2-5; TRBD1 is a possible D gene (8 bases). V was pared by 4 bases and J by 4 bases, with 17 bases between. Germline V gene lookup returns CDR1 SGHNT and CDR2 YYREEE (reference sequence). This CDR3 has 15 amino acids. DNA for the CDR3: TGTGCCAGCAGCAGAGGACAGGGCGGGGGAGAGACCCAGTACTTC. Amino acid sequence: CASSRGQGGGETQYF.

The chain recombines TRBV7-2 with TRBJ2-7; the D gene is possibly TRBD2 (5 bases). This CDR3 has 15 residues. Germline V lookup: CDR1 SGHTA, CDR2 FQGNSA. The germline V and J ends were trimmed by 1 base and 6 bases, with 16 bases remaining between them. The CDR3, as DNA: TGTGCCAGCAGCTTAGAGGTAGCGAGAGTTAGCGAGCAGTACTTC. Translated: CASSLEVARVSEQYF.

CDR3 nucleotides: TGTGCCAGCAGCGCCACCCCCGGGACACAATATCTAGCCAAAAACATTCAGTACTTC. Its protein product is CASSATPGTQYLAKNIQYF. The chain joins TRBV7-2 to TRBJ2-4, with a tentative D call TRBD1 (6 bases). CDR3 size: 19 residues. The germline V and J ends were trimmed by 5 bases and 0 bases, with 23 bases remaining between them. Germline lookup yields CDR1 SGHTA and CDR2 FQGNSA. Filled out from reference TRBV7-2 and TRBJ2-4, the complete variable domain reads GAGVSQSPSNKVTEKGKDVELRCDPISGHTALYWYRQSLGQGLEFLIYFQGNSAPDKSGLPSDRFSAERTGGSVSTLTIQRTQQEDSAVYLCASSATPGTQYLAKNIQYFGAGTRLSVL.